The rows below give T cell receptor beta chains drawn from one sample of a study of blood T cell repertoires in COVID-19. Sequencing used immunoSEQ multiplex PCR; TCRdb keeps in-frame clones, though not all of them. The table shows some 190,000 clones, with more than 75% occurring only once. The specimen sequenced was PBMCs or T cells enriched from blood (not recorded which). These receptors were collected from a man between 60 and 70 years old who had been exposed to COVID-19. CDR3s include the opening cysteine and the closing phenylalanine or tryptophan. The order of the fields is V gene, clone size, D gene, J gene, CDR3 DNA, CDR3 protein. D genes are given only for firm matches. Clone size, where shown, is once, few, many, or a class for clones that have expanded.

TRBV6-5	NA	TRBD2	TRBJ2-7	TGTGCCAGCAGACGACTAGCGGGAGAGGGTTACGAGCAGTACTTC	CASRRLAGEGYEQYF
TRBV2	NA	TRBD2	TRBJ2-5	TGTGCCAGCGACCGGGGCGGGAGTTTAGAGACCCAGTACTTC	CASDRGGSLETQYF
TRBV12-3/TRBV12-4	NA	NA	TRBJ1-4	TGTGCCAGCAGGGCCCAGGGAGAAAAACTGTTTTTT	CASRAQGEKLFF
TRBV3-1/TRBV3-2	once	NA	TRBJ2-1	TGTGCCAGCAGCCAAGATGTGGATACAGCATACAATGAGCAGTTCTTC	CASSQDVDTAYNEQFF
TRBV5-4	NA	TRBD2	TRBJ2-3	TGTGCCAGCAGCTTGTCCGGGACTAGCGGGAGAGATACGCAGTATTTT	CASSLSGTSGRDTQYF
TRBV10-3	NA	NA	TRBJ1-1	TGTGCCATCAGTGAGTCGGGACTCCCCGGCGGGACTGAAGCTTTCTTT	CAISESGLPGGTEAFF
TRBV5-3	NA	TRBD1	TRBJ1-6	TGTGCCAGAAGCTTACGACAGGGGAGGACACATAATTCACCCCTCCACTTT	CARSLRQGRTHNSPLHF
TRBV27	many	TRBD2	TRBJ2-7	TGTGCCAGCAAGAAAACTAGCGGGCCCAGGGCCGAGCAGTACTTC	CASKKTSGPRAEQYF
TRBV19	NA	NA	TRBJ1-1	TGTGCCAGTACAGCGAGGATCACTGAAGCTTTCTTT	CASTARITEAFF
TRBV30	NA	NA	TRBJ1-2	TGTGCCTGGATTCACAACAGGAACTATGGCTACACCTTC	CAWIHNRNYGYTF
TRBV24-1	NA	TRBD1	TRBJ2-7	TGTGCCACCAGTGATTCAACGGGACAGGACTACGAGCAGTACTTC	CATSDSTGQDYEQYF
TRBV27	NA	TRBD1	TRBJ2-1	TGTGCCAGCAGTGCCCCAGGGGGTCCAAAAAACAATGAGCAGTTCTTC	CASSAPGGPKNNEQFF
TRBV6-2/TRBV6-3	many	NA	TRBJ1-5	TGTGCCAGCAGTTCCTTACAGGGACGGGGTCAGCCCCAGCATTTT	CASSSLQGRGQPQHF
TRBV28	NA	NA	TRBJ1-1	TGTGCCAGCAGTAGAAAAGGGAGCACTGAAGCTTTCTTT	CASSRKGSTEAFF
TRBV5-4	NA	NA	TRBJ2-5	TGTGCCAGCAGCTCCCAGTCACTAGGGGAGACCCAGTACTTC	CASSSQSLGETQYF
TRBV5-1	NA	TRBD2	TRBJ2-4	TGCGCCAGCAGCTTGGAGGTAGCGGGCGGCGGGGACAAAAACATTCAGTACTTC	CASSLEVAGGGDKNIQYF
TRBV3-1/TRBV3-2	NA	TRBD1	TRBJ2-5	TGTGCCAGCAGCCGCAAAGGACAGGGGGTTTTCGGGGAGACCCAGTACTTC	CASSRKGQGVFGETQYF
TRBV15	NA	NA	TRBJ2-3	TGTGCCACCAGCAGAGTACGGACAACAGATACGCAGTATTTT	CATSRVRTTDTQYF
TRBV7-6	NA	NA	TRBJ2-3	TGTGCCAGCAGCTCGGACACGCGGGGTCGCACAGATACGCAGTATTTT	CASSSDTRGRTDTQYF
TRBV19	once	NA	TRBJ1-5	TGTGCCAGTAGGGTAGGGGGGGGACAGCCCCAGCATTTT	CASRVGGGQPQHF
TRBV5-4	few	TRBD1	TRBJ1-6	TGTGCCAGCAGCCCCCGACAGGGTACGAATAATTCACCCCTCCACTTT	CASSPRQGTNNSPLHF
TRBV2	NA	NA	TRBJ1-6	TGTGCCAGCACGGGGGGGTTGGTGGACTATAATTCACCCCTCCACTTT	CASTGGLVDYNSPLHF
TRBV19	NA	TRBD1	TRBJ1-4	TGTGCCAGTAGTACACGGAAGAGGGGGCCTGAAAAACTGTTTTTT	CASSTRKRGPEKLFF
TRBV10-3	NA	NA	TRBJ1-5	TGTGCCATCAGGCAGGGCAATCAGCCCCAGCATTTT	CAIRQGNQPQHF